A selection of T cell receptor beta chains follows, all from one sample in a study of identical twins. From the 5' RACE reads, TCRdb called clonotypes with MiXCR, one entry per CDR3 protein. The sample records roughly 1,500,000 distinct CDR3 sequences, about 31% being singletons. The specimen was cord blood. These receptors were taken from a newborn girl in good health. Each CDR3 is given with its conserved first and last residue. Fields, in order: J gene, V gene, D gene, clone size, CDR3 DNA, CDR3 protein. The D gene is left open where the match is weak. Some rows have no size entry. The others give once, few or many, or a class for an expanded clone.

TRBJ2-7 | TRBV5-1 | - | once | TGCGCCAGCAGCGACGAGGGGCTAACGGGACGCTACGAGCAGTACTTC | CASSDEGLTGRYEQYF
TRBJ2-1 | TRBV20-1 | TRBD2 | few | TGCAGTGCTAGCAACGGGGGGGCTGAGGACAATGAGCAGTTCTTC | CSASNGGAEDNEQFF
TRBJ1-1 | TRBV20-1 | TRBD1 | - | TGCAGTGCTAACAGATACAGGGGCTCCGACACTGAAGCTTTCTTT | CSANRYRGSDTEAFF
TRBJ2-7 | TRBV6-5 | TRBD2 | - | TGTGCCACAGCGGGGGGATCCCCCTCCTACGAGCAGTGCTTC | CATAGGSPSYEQCF
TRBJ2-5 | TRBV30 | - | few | TGTGCCTGGAGGAAAGGAGAGACCCAGTACTTC | CAWRKGETQYF
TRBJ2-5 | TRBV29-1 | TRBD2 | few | TGCAGCGTCGTAAGCGGGAGGGTAAGCAATGAGCAGTACTTC | CSVVSGRVSNEQYF
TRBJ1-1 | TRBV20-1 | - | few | TGCAGTGCTAGAGCGGGGAGTTCCGCTGAAGCTTTCTTT | CSARAGSSAEAFF
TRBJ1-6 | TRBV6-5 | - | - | TGTGCCAGCTTTGACGGGGGGTCACCCCTCCACTTT | CASFDGGSPLHF
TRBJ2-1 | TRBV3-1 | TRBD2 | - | TGTGCCAGCAGCCCATCCCTAGCGGGACCCTGGAATGAGCAGTTCTTC | CASSPSLAGPWNEQFF
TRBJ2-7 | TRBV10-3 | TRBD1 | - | TGTGCCATCAGTGTGACGGACAGGGACTCCTACGAGCAGTACTTC | CAISVTDRDSYEQYF
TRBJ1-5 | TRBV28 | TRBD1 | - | TGTGCCAGCAGTTTATGGCCCCAAGGGGGCATGAATCAGCCCCAGCATTTT | CASSLWPQGGMNQPQHF
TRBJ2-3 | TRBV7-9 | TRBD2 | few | TGTGCCAGCAGCCGACGGGGAGGGCTCTCCACAGATACGCAGTATTTT | CASSRRGGLSTDTQYF
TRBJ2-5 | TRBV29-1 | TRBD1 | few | TGCAGCGTTGCAAATCACAGGGGGCGAGAGACCCAGTACTTC | CSVANHRGRETQYF
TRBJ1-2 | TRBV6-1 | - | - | TGTGCCATCCGACAGACTAACTATGGCTACACCTTC | CAIRQTNYGYTF